This T cell receptor (beta chain) was sequenced in a study of cytomegalovirus exposure and HLA in healthy donors. Primers: 60 Vbeta forward and 13 Jbeta reverse. Generated by immunoSEQ multiplex PCR, the TCRdb table keeps only in-frame clones and is missing some. This table holds roughly 110,000 clones, 60% to 75% found once. A note on this clone: Its specificity is not known.

Between the trimmed V and J ends, which lost 5 bases and 3 bases, there was a span of 13 bases. This CDR3 comprises 15 residues. The germline CDR1 and CDR2 sequences are SGHTA and FQGNSA. Study-wide results and caveats: Both high specificity and high sensitivity reportedly marked the classifier's diagnosis of cytomegalovirus status.

V and J are TRBV7-2 and TRBJ2-2; the D gene is possibly TRBD2 (5 bases). The TCR comes from a man aged 25-40 years in good health and CMV-seronegative. The sequenced material came from PBMCs. DNA of the CDR3: TGTGCCAGCAGCGCCACAGCGGTTTACACCGGGGAGCTGTTTTTT. The encoded protein is CASSATAVYTGELFF. Combining the CDR3 with reference TRBV7-2 and TRBJ2-2 gives the whole variable domain GAGVSQSPSNKVTEKGKDVELRCDPISGHTALYWYRQSLGQGLEFLIYFQGNSAPDKSGLPSDRFSAERTGGSVSTLTIQRTQQEDSAVYLCASSATAVYTGELFFGEGSRLTVL.